The 16 T cell receptor beta chains below were found in one sample sequenced in a study of blood T cell repertoires in COVID-19. Here immunoSEQ multiplex PCR was the method, and the copy in TCRdb shows in-frame clones only, minus some. The sample shows approximately 280,000 clones, 80% to 90% of them seen only once. Sequenced: peripheral blood. The receptors were sampled from a man aged 35 to 55 with acute or convalescent COVID-19.

V gene TRBV7-8 combines with J gene TRBJ1-3; 9 bases match TRBD1. V trimming: 6 bases; J trimming: 1 base; junction bases outside the gene matches: 7. The germline V gene encodes CDR1 SGHVS and CDR2 FQNEAQ. This CDR3 has 16 residues. DNA of the CDR3: TGTGCCAGCAGGGAACAGGGGGCGATGTCTGGAAACACCATATATTTT. Translation gives CASREQGAMSGNTIYF.

The chain couples TRBV19 to TRBJ2-1; 16 nucleotides match TRBD2. With 6 bases clipped from V and 8 bases from J, the junction kept 7 bases outside the gene matches. Germline assignment: CDR1 LNHDA and CDR2 SQIVND (reference sequence). The CDR3 is made up of 16 amino acids. DNA for the CDR3: TGTGCCAGTAGCCCAAAGGGACTAGCGGGGGGGTATGAGCAGTTCTTC. Protein: CASSPKGLAGGYEQFF.

The V and J genes are TRBV6-5 and TRBJ1-2; 7 positions match TRBD1. V dropped 5 bases and J dropped 6; count of bases not matched to a gene: 6. This CDR3 is built from 13 residues. In germline, CDR1 is MNHEY, CDR2 SVGAGI. Here the CDR3 DNA reads TGTGCCAGCAGTCGACAGGGAAATGATGGCTACACCTTC. Its translation is CASSRQGNDGYTF.

V gene TRBV5-1 combines with J gene TRBJ1-4, with D uncertain. CDR1 is SGHRS and CDR2 is YFSETQ in the germline V gene. Trimming cost V 3 bases and J 8 bases, with 14 bases left between them. The CDR3 is 14 amino acids. In nucleotides, the CDR3 is TGCGCCAGCAGCTACCGTCTCGGGAGGGAAAAACTGTTTTTT. This encodes CASSYRLGREKLFF.

The chain is built from TRBV11-2 and TRBJ2-7; tentatively, D is TRBD1 (7 bases). This CDR3 has 12 residues. Between the trimmed V and J ends, which lost 10 bases and 3 bases, there was a span of 13 bases. Looked up from germline, CDR1 is SGHAT and CDR2 is FQNNGV. This CDR3 reads CATQGGFYEQYF. CDR3 nucleotide sequence: TGTGCCACCCAGGGGGGATTCTACGAGCAGTACTTC.

The rearrangement uses TRBV7-9 and TRBJ1-1; D is unresolved. In germline, CDR1 is SEHNR, CDR2 FQNEAQ (reference sequence). Trimming stripped 6 bases from V and 0 bases from J, with 8 bases between. The CDR3 covers 13 residues. DNA for the CDR3: TGTGCCAGCAGGTGGGGAGTGAACACTGAAGCTTTCTTT. It translates to CASRWGVNTEAFF.

The chain joins TRBV7-2 to TRBJ2-7; D gene uncertain. This CDR3 has 15 amino acids. Germline values: CDR1 SGHTA, CDR2 FQGNSA. Trimming shortened V by 3 bases and J by 2 bases, and 14 bases separated the two germline ends. In DNA, the CDR3 is TGTGCCAGCAGCTTCGAGAGGAACCCCCCCTACGAGCAGTACTTC. This gives the protein CASSFERNPPYEQYF.

This chain uses TRBV5-1 with TRBJ2-7; 10 positions match TRBD1. Trimming cost V 7 bases and J 2 bases; bases outside gene matches: 15. This CDR3 is 17 amino acids long. Germline assignment: CDR1 SGHRS and CDR2 YFSETQ. DNA for the CDR3: TGCGCCAGCTCCCATGGACAGGGGGGAAGCAGGCCCTACGAGCAGTACTTC. Protein: CASSHGQGGSRPYEQYF.

This chain connects TRBV24-1 to TRBJ1-5, with D maybe TRBD1 (6 bases). The CDR3 is 14 residues long. CDR1 is KGHDR and CDR2 is SFDVKD in the germline V gene. Trimming shortened V by 8 bases and J by 5 bases, and 15 bases separated the two germline ends. The CDR3 sequence is CATMSRGADQPQHF. The DNA for the CDR3 is TGTGCCACCATGAGTCGGGGGGCCGATCAGCCCCAGCATTTT.

The rearrangement joins TRBV6-1 to TRBJ2-3, with TRBD2 identical over 10 bases. Per germline, CDR1 MNHNS and CDR2 SASEGT. V was pared by 4 bases and J by 6 bases, with 10 bases of the junction left unmatched. This CDR3 comprises 16 residues. The CDR3 loop reads CASSGFSGGARDTQYF. CDR3 DNA: TGTGCCAGCAGTGGGTTCAGCGGGGGGGCCAGGGATACGCAGTATTTT.

The rearrangement uses TRBV30 and TRBJ2-1; D is unresolved. CDR3 size: 11 residues. V was cut by 3 bases and J by 8 bases, with 8 bases left in between. The V gene's germline CDR1 is GTSNPN and CDR2 SVGIG (reference sequence). This chain's CDR3 is CAWRAGDEQFF. Written as DNA, the CDR3 is TGTGCCTGGAGGGCAGGTGATGAGCAGTTCTTC.

The rearrangement uses TRBV27 and TRBJ1-4, with 7 bases aligning to TRBD1. Germline V gene sequence: CDR1 MNHEY, CDR2 SMNVEV (reference sequence). This CDR3 comprises 14 residues. Trimming at V came to 4 bases and at J to 7 bases, leaving 6 bases not matched to a gene. The CDR3 loop is CASSSLTGFEKLFF. The CDR3 nucleotides are TGTGCCAGCAGTTCTCTGACAGGGTTTGAAAAACTGTTTTTT.

This rearrangement joins TRBV10-3 to TRBJ2-7; 9 nucleotides agree with TRBD1. V was pared by 11 bases and J by 2 bases, with 7 bases of the junction left unmatched. The germline V gene encodes CDR1 ENHRY and CDR2 SYGVKD. The length of the CDR3 is 13 residues. CDR3 sequence: CAVAGTGTYEQYF. CDR3 DNA sequence: TGTGCCGTGGCCGGGACAGGGACCTACGAGCAGTACTTC.

The J gene is TRBJ2-1, the V gene TRBV4-1; the match to TRBD1 covers 7 bases. V lost 3 bases and J lost 4; bases outside the gene matches: 3. Germline CDR1 reads MGHRA; CDR2 reads YSYEKL. There are 14 residues in the CDR3. The DNA for the CDR3 is TGCGCCAGCAGCCAGGCCAGGGGGTACAATGAGCAGTTCTTC. It codes for CASSQARGYNEQFF.

V is TRBV5-1 and J is TRBJ2-3; 8 nucleotides align to TRBD1. V shed 3 bases and J 5 bases; nucleotides not matched to a gene: 8. This CDR3 comprises 15 residues. The germline V gene encodes CDR1 SGHRS and CDR2 YFSETQ. The CDR3 reads CASSWSGTGEDTQYF. In DNA, the CDR3 is TGCGCCAGCAGCTGGTCCGGGACAGGAGAAGATACGCAGTATTTT.

The chain employs TRBV10-1 and TRBJ2-7; D is perhaps TRBD1 (5 bases). V shed 5 bases and J shed 7 bases, with 15 bases lying between them. From germline, CDR1 is WNHNN and CDR2 SYGVQD (reference sequence). This CDR3 has 13 amino acids. As DNA, the CDR3 is TGCGCCAGCAGTAGTTACGTAACAGGAGAGCAGTACTTC. Translation: CASSSYVTGEQYF.